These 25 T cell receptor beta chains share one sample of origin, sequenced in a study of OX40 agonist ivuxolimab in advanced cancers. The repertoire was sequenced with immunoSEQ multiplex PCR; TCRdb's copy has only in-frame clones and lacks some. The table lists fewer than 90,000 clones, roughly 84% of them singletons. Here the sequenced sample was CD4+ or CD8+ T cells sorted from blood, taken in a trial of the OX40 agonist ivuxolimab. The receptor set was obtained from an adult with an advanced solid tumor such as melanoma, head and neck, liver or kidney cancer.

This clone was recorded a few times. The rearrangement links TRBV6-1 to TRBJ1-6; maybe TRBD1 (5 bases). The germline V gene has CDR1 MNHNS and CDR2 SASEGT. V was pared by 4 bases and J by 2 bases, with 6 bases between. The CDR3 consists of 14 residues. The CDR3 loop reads CASSAGPYNSPLHF. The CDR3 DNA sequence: TGTGCCAGCAGTGCGGGGCCCTATAATTCACCCCTCCACTTT.

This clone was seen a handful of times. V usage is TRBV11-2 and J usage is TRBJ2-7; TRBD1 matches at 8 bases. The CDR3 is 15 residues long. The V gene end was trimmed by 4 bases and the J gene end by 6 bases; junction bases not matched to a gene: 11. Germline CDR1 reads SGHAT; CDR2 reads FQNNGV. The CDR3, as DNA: TGTGCCAGCAGCTCAGTTACAGGGGGGTGGGGCGAGCAGTACTTC. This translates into CASSSVTGGWGEQYF.

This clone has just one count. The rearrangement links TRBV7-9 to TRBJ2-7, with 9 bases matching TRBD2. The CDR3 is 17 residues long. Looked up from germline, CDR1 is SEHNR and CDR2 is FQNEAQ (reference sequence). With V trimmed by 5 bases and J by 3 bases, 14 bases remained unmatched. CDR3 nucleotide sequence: TGTGCCAGCAGCCGACCCGCCCCCCCTAGCGGGAACTACGAGCAGTACTTC. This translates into CASSRPAPPSGNYEQYF.

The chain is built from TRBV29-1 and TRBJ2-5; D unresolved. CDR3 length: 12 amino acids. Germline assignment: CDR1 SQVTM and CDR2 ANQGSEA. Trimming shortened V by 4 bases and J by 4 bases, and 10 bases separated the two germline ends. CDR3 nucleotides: TGCAGCGTTGTCTACAGATTAGAGACCCAGTACTTC. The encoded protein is CSVVYRLETQYF. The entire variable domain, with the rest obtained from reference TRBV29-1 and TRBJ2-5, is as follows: SAVISQKPSRDICQRGTSLTIQCQVDSQVTMMFWYRQQPGQSLTLIATANQGSEATYESGFVIDKFPISRPNLTFSTLTVSNMSPEDSSIYLCSVVYRLETQYFGPGTRLLVL.

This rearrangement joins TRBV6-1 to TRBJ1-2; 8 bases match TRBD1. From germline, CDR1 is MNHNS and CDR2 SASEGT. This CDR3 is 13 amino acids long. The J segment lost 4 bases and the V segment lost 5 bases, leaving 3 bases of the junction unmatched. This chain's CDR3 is CASSTDRAYGYTF. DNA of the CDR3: TGTGCCAGCAGTACGGACAGGGCCTATGGCTACACCTTC.

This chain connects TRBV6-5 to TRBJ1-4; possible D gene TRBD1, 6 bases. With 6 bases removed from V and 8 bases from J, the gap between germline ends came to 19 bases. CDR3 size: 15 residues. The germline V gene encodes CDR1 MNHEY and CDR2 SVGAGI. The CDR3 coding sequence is TGTGCCAGCAGGCCCGGGGGGCGGTTAAAGGAAAAACTGTTTTTT. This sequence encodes CASRPGGRLKEKLFF.

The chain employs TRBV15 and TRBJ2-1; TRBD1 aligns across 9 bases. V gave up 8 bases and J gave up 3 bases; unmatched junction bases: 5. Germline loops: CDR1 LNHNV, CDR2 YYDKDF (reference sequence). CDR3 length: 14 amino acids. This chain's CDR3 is CATSWDRDYNEQFF. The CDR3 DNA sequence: TGTGCCACCTCATGGGACAGGGACTACAATGAGCAGTTCTTC.

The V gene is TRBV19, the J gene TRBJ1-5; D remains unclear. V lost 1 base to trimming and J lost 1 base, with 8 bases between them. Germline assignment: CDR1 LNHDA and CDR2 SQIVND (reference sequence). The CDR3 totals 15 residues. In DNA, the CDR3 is TGTGCCAGTAGTATAGTCCACGGGAGCAATCAGCCCCAGCATTTT. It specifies CASSIVHGSNQPQHF.

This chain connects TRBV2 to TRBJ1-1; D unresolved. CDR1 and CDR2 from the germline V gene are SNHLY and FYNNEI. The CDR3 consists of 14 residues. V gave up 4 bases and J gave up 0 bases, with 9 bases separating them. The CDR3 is CASSAPRMNTEAFF. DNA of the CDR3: TGTGCCAGCAGTGCCCCGAGGATGAACACTGAAGCTTTCTTT.

The CDR3 DNA follows: TGTGCCAGCAGCTCACGGACTAGCGGGACCTACGAGCAGTACTTC. Translation: CASSSRTSGTYEQYF. This chain connects TRBV7-2 to TRBJ2-7; 12 nucleotides line up with TRBD2. With V trimmed by 4 bases and J by 2 bases, 3 bases remained unmatched. Germline assignment: CDR1 SGHTA and CDR2 FQGNSA. The CDR3 covers 15 residues.

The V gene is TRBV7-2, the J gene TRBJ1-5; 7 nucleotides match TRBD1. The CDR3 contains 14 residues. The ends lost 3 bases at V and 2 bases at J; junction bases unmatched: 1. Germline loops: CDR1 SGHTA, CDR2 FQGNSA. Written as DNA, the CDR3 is TGTGCCAGCAGCTTCGGACAGGGCAATCAGCCCCAGCATTTT. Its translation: CASSFGQGNQPQHF.

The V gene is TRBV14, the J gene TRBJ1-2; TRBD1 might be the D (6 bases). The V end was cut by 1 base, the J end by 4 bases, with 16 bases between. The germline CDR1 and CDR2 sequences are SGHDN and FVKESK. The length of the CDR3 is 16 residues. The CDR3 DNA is TGTGCCAGCAGCCAAGGGGGGCTGGGAGGAAGCTATGGCTACACCTTC. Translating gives CASSQGGLGGSYGYTF. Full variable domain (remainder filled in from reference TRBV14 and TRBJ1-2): EAGVTQFPSHSVIEKGQTVTLRCDPISGHDNLYWYRRVMGKEIKFLLHFVKESKQDESGMPNNRFLAERTGGTYSTLKVQPAELEDSGVYFCASSQGGLGGSYGYTFGSGTRLTVV.

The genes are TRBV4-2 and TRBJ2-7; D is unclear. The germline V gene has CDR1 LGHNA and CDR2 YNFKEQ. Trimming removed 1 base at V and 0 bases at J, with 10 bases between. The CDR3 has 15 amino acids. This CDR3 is CASSQVGSSSYEQYF. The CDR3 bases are TGTGCCAGCAGCCAAGTAGGGTCAAGCTCCTACGAGCAGTACTTC.

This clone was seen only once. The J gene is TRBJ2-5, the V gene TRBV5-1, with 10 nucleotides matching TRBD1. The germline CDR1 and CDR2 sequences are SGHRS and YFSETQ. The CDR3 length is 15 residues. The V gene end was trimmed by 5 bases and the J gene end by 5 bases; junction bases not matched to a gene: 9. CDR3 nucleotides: TGCGCCAGCAGTCGGAGACAGGGGGCTACGGAGACCCAGTACTTC. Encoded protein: CASSRRQGATETQYF.

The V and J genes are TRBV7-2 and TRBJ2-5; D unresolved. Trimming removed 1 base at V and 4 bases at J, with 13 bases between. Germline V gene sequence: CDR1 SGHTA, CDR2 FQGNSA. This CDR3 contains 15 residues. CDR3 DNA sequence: TGTGCCAGCAGCTTAGATAGGCAGCCCGTAGAGACCCAGTACTTC. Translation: CASSLDRQPVETQYF. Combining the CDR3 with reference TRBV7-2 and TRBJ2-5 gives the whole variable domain GAGVSQSPSNKVTEKGKDVELRCDPISGHTALYWYRQSLGQGLEFLIYFQGNSAPDKSGLPSDRFSAERTGGSVSTLTIQRTQQEDSAVYLCASSLDRQPVETQYFGPGTRLLVL.

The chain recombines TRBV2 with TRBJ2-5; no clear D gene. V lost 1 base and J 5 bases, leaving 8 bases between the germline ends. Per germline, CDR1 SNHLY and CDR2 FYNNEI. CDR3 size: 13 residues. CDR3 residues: CASSEVSAETQYF. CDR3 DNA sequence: TGTGCCAGCAGTGAAGTTTCAGCCGAGACCCAGTACTTC.

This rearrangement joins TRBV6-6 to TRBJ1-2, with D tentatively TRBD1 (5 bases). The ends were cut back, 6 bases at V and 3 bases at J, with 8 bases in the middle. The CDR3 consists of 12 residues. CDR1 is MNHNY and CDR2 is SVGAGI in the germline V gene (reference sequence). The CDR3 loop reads CASRGVDYGYTF. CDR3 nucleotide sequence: TGTGCCAGCAGGGGGGTGGACTATGGCTACACCTTC.

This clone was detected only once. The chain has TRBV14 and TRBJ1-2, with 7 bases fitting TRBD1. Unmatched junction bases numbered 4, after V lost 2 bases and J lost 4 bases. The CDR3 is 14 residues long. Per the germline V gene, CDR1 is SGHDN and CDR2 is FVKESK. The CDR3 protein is CASSQRWDSYGYTF. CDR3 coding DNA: TGTGCCAGCAGCCAACGTTGGGACAGCTATGGCTACACCTTC.

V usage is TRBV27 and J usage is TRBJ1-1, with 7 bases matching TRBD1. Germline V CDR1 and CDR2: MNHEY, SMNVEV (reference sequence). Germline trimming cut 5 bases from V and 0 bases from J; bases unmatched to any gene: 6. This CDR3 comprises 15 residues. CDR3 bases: TGTGCCAGCAGTCACGGGGACAGAATGAACACTGAAGCTTTCTTT. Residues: CASSHGDRMNTEAFF.

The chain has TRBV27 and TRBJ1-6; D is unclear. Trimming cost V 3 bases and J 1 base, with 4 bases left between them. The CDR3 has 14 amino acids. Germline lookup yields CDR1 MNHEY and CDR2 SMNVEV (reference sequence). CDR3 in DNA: TGTGCCAGCAGTTTCCGGTCCTATAATTCACCCCTCCACTTT. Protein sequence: CASSFRSYNSPLHF.

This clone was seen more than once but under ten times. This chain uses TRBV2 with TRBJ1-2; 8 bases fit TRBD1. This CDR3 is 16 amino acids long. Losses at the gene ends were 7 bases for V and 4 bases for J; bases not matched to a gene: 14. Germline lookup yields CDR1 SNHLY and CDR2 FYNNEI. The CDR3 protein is CASTGTGTTKGYGYTF. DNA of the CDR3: TGTGCCAGCACCGGGACAGGTACCACCAAGGGCTATGGCTACACCTTC.

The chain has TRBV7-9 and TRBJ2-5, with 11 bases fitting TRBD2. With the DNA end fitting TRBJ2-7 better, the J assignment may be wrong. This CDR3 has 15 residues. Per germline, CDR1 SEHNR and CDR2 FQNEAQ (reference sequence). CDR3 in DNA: TGTGCCAGCAGCTTATTAGCGGGAGGGTCTCACGAGCAGTACTTC. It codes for CASSLLAGGSHEQYF.

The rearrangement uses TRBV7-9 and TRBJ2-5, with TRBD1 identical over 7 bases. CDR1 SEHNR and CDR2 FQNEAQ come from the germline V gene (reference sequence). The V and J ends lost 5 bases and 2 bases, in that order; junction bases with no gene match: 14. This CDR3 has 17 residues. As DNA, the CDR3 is TGTGCCAGCAGCCCAAGGTCTGCGACGGACAGGCAAGAGACCCAGTACTTC. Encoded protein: CASSPRSATDRQETQYF. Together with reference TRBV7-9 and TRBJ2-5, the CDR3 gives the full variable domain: DTGVSQNPRHKITKRGQNVTFRCDPISEHNRLYWYRQTLGQGPEFLTYFQNEAQLEKSRLLSDRFSAERPKGSFSTLEIQRTEQGDSAMYLCASSPRSATDRQETQYFGPGTRLLVL.

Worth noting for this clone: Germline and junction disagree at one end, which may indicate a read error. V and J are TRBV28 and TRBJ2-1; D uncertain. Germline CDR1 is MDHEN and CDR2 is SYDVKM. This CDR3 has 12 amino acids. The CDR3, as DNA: TGTGCCAGCAATTTAGGAGCCAAGGAGCAGTTCTTC. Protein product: CASNLGAKEQFF.

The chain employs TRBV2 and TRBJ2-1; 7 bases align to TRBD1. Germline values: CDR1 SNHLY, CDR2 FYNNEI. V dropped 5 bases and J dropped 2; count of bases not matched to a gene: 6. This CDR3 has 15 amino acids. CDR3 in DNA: TGTGCCAGCAGTCCCACTGGACAGGCCTACAATGAGCAGTTCTTC. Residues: CASSPTGQAYNEQFF.